The 32 T cell receptor beta chains in this list originate from one sample, sequenced in a study of neurological immune-mediated disorders. A single record per CDR3 protein comes from TCRdb applying MiXCR to the 5' RACE reads. This sample yields approximately 41,000 distinct CDR3 sequences, of which about 14% are seen a single time; less than 4.5% belongs to the top ten. Sequenced material: CD4+ T cells from blood. Receptor source: a woman in her fifties or sixties with HTLV-1-associated myelopathy (HAM/TSP).

This clonotype was observed at least ten times. This sequence joins TRBV5-6 and TRBJ1-5; 8 bases match TRBD1. Germline trimming cut 4 bases from V and 6 bases from J; bases unmatched to any gene: 6. Germline-derived CDR1 and CDR2 are SGHDT and YYEEEE. The CDR3 is made up of 14 amino acids. Written as DNA, the CDR3 is TGTGCCAGCAGCAATTACAGGGGGGGTCAGCCCCAGCATTTT. Protein sequence: CASSNYRGGQPQHF.

This clonotype was observed many times. CDR3 DNA: TGTGCCAGCAGCCAGGCCCCGTATAATTCACCCCTCCACTTT. Amino acid sequence: CASSQAPYNSPLHF. This sequence joins TRBV5-6 and TRBJ1-6; D is uncertain. Germline lookup yields CDR1 SGHDT and CDR2 YYEEEE. The CDR3 contains 14 residues. The V and J ends lost 4 bases and 4 bases respectively, with 9 bases between them. Full variable domain (missing parts from reference TRBV5-6 and TRBJ1-6): DAGVTQSPTHLIKTRGQQVTLRCSPKSGHDTVSWYQQALGQGPQFIFQYYEEEERQRGNFPDRFSGHQFPNYSSELNVNALLLGDSALYLCASSQAPYNSPLHFGNGTRLTVT.

This clonotype was counted many times. The J gene is TRBJ1-1, the V gene TRBV30, with D tentatively TRBD1 (6 bases). V shed 4 bases and J shed 6 bases, with 21 bases lying between them. In germline, CDR1 is GTSNPN, CDR2 SVGIG (reference sequence). The CDR3 is 15 amino acids. The CDR3 sequence: CAWTLPQGGVAEAFF. DNA for the CDR3: TGTGCCTGGACCCTACCGCAAGGGGGTGTGGCTGAAGCTTTCTTT.

This clonotype has a count of ten or more. This chain joins TRBV10-3 and TRBJ2-5, with a weak D call TRBD1 (5 bases). CDR3 size: 14 residues. In germline, CDR1 is ENHRY, CDR2 SYGVKD. V was clipped by 5 bases and J by 1 base, with 11 bases between them. The CDR3 sequence: CAISPLQGQETQYF. In nucleotides, the CDR3 is TGTGCCATCAGTCCCCTGCAGGGCCAAGAGACCCAGTACTTC.

This clonotype was seen many times. V usage is TRBV3-1 and J usage is TRBJ1-2, with 7 bases that match TRBD1. Per germline, CDR1 LGHDT and CDR2 YNNKEL (reference sequence). Unmatched junction bases numbered 10, after V lost 4 bases and J lost 8 bases. The CDR3 consists of 14 residues. CDR3 DNA: TGTGCCAGCAGCCCACCAGACAGGGACGGGGGCTACACCTTC. It specifies CASSPPDRDGGYTF.

This clonotype was picked up many times. CDR3 in DNA: TGCAGTGCCACCCCTCCAGGGGGCTATCAGCCCCAGCATTTT. This gives the protein CSATPPGGYQPQHF. The chain links TRBV20-1 to TRBJ1-5, with TRBD1 matching 8 bases. Trimming removed 6 bases from V and 5 bases from J; junction bases left unmatched: 9. CDR3 size: 14 residues. Germline CDR1 is DFQATT and CDR2 is SNEGSKA (reference sequence).

This clonotype was seen at least ten times. The chain has TRBV20-1 and TRBJ1-1; 9 bases map to TRBD1. The CDR3 length is 13 residues. With 5 bases clipped from V and 7 bases from J, the junction kept 8 bases outside the gene matches. Germline V lookup: CDR1 DFQATT, CDR2 SNEGSKA (reference sequence). The CDR3 is CSAPGQGAYEAFF. The CDR3 DNA is TGCAGTGCTCCGGGACAGGGTGCTTATGAAGCTTTCTTT.

This clonotype has a count of ten or more. The chain employs TRBV6-2 or TRBV6-3 and TRBJ1-1; perhaps TRBD1 as D (5 bases). The CDR3 extends over 14 amino acids. V was clipped by 6 bases and J by 0 bases, with 11 bases between them. Germline V gene sequence: CDR1 MNHEY, CDR2 SVGEGT. In DNA, the CDR3 is TGTGCCAGCAGACGACAGACAGTGAACACTGAAGCTTTCTTT. Its protein is CASRRQTVNTEAFF.

In its sample, this clonotype was seen many times. The chain is built from TRBV6-1 and TRBJ2-2; perhaps D is TRBD1 or TRBD2 (6 bases each). The V and J ends lost 2 bases and 9 bases respectively, with 16 bases between them. The germline V gene encodes CDR1 MNHNS and CDR2 SASEGT. The CDR3 is 15 residues long. Written as DNA, the CDR3 is TGTGCCAGCAGTGAAACCCCTTCGGGGGCCTGGGAGCTGTTTTTT. As protein: CASSETPSGAWELFF.

This clonotype was counted at least ten times. The V gene is TRBV5-1, the J gene TRBJ1-4; a possible D gene is TRBD1 (6 bases). CDR1 and CDR2 from the germline V gene are SGHRS and YFSETQ. Trimming removed 9 bases from V and 8 bases from J, with 17 bases in between. The CDR3 is 13 residues long. The CDR3 loop reads CATTGQNAEKLFF. The CDR3 DNA follows: TGCGCCACCACGGGACAAAACGCGGAAAAACTGTTTTTT.

This clonotype showed up many times. This sequence joins TRBV3-1 and TRBJ2-3, with D uncertain. The ends were cut back, 1 base at V and 6 bases at J, with 11 bases in the middle. CDR1 is LGHDT, CDR2 YNNKEL, per germline (reference sequence). The CDR3 length is 14 residues. The CDR3: CASSQATALDTQYF. The DNA of the CDR3 is TGTGCCAGCAGCCAAGCAACAGCACTTGATACGCAGTATTTT.

This clonotype has a handful of counts. CDR3 bases: TGTGCCAGCATTACGGGACTTAGAGGAGATACGCAGTATTTT. This codes for CASITGLRGDTQYF. This chain links TRBV28 with TRBJ2-3; D possibly corresponds to TRBD2 (6 bases). This CDR3 region has 14 residues. The germline gives CDR1 MDHEN, CDR2 SYDVKM. Trimming took off 7 bases at V and 5 bases at J, with 16 bases between the two ends.

This clonotype was observed at least ten times. The rearrangement uses TRBV30 and TRBJ2-3, with D maybe TRBD1 (6 bases). Germline CDR1 GTSNPN, CDR2 SVGIG (reference sequence). The CDR3 extends over 14 amino acids. The V and J ends lost 6 bases and 6 bases respectively, with 19 bases between them. DNA for the CDR3: TGTGCCTGTCAAAGGTACTCCCAGGGGGATACGCAGTATTTT. Amino acid sequence: CACQRYSQGDTQYF.

This clonotype has ten or more counts. The rearrangement links TRBV5-1 to TRBJ1-1, with a tentative D call TRBD1 (6 bases). The germline CDR1 and CDR2 sequences are SGHRS and YFSETQ. The CDR3 is 15 amino acids. Trimming took off 5 bases at V and 1 base at J, with 15 bases between the two ends. The CDR3 spells CASRQTGFQNTEAFF. CDR3 DNA sequence: TGCGCCAGCAGACAAACAGGGTTCCAGAACACTGAAGCTTTCTTT.

The chain recombines TRBV20-1 with TRBJ2-1; D gene unclear. The CDR3 covers 14 residues. V lost 6 bases, J lost 6 bases, and 18 bases lay in between. The germline V gene encodes CDR1 DFQATT and CDR2 SNEGSKA (reference sequence). For the CDR3, the DNA is TGCAGTGCACACAGCAGCCCTCTCTTCAATGAGCAGTTCTTC. Its translation: CSAHSSPLFNEQFF.

The table lists this clonotype with many counts. The chain uses TRBV2 and TRBJ2-7, with D possibly TRBD1 on 5 matching bases. V was shortened by 4 bases and J by 2 bases, with 12 bases between the two germline ends. The CDR3 loop spans 14 amino acids. CDR1 SNHLY and CDR2 FYNNEI come from the germline V gene. CDR3 DNA: TGTGCCAGCAGTGGGGTTAGGGGCACCTACGAGCAGTACTTC. Translated: CASSGVRGTYEQYF.

In its sample, this clonotype was seen many times. This sequence joins TRBV7-9 and TRBJ2-2, with D unresolved. V lost 3 bases, J lost 2 bases, and 7 bases lay in between. The CDR3 has 14 residues. Germline V CDR1 and CDR2: SEHNR, FQNEAQ (reference sequence). As DNA, the CDR3 is TGTGCCAGCAGCTTCAACAGTAACACCGGGGAGCTGTTTTTT. It is translated as CASSFNSNTGELFF.

This clonotype was counted at least ten times. The J gene is TRBJ1-1, the V gene TRBV5-1; 7 bases align to TRBD1. After removal of 4 bases from V and 6 bases from J, the junction contained 9 bases not matched to a gene. Germline CDR1 SGHRS, CDR2 YFSETQ. CDR3 length: 14 residues. The CDR3 here is CASSPQGGFSEAFF. The CDR3 DNA is TGCGCCAGCAGCCCTCAGGGGGGGTTCTCTGAAGCTTTCTTT.

There are a few counts of this clonotype. The V gene is TRBV2, the J gene TRBJ2-7, with 10 bases that match TRBD2. Germline lookup yields CDR1 SNHLY and CDR2 FYNNEI. The CDR3 consists of 14 residues. V lost 4 bases to trimming and J lost 1 base; unmatched junction nucleotides: 1. CDR3 region: CASSVGLASYEQYF. CDR3 in DNA: TGTGCCAGCAGTGTGGGACTAGCGTCCTACGAGCAGTACTTC.

Many counts were recorded for this clonotype. The chain carries TRBV18 and TRBJ2-7, with a weak D call TRBD2 (7 bases). The CDR3 has 12 amino acids. V was pared by 8 bases and J by 5 bases, with 13 bases between. Germline V gene data show CDR1 as KGHSH and CDR2 as LQKENI. Here the CDR3 reads CASRGAGDEQYF. CDR3 nucleotides: TGTGCCAGCCGGGGGGCCGGGGACGAGCAGTACTTC.

This clonotype was found many times. The CDR3 loop reads CASSVARNNSPLHF. The CDR3 coding sequence is TGTGCCAGCAGCGTAGCCAGGAATAATTCACCCCTCCACTTT. The V gene is TRBV9, the J gene TRBJ1-6, with D hard to call. Germline V lookup: CDR1 SGDLS, CDR2 YYNGEE. The CDR3 is made up of 14 amino acids. V shed 0 bases and J shed 5 bases, with 6 bases lying between them.

Ten or more counts support this clonotype. This chain joins TRBV3-1 and TRBJ2-1; 13 nucleotides line up with TRBD2. This CDR3 region has 14 residues. Germline trimming cut 7 bases from V and 8 bases from J; bases unmatched to any gene: 5. Germline CDR1 reads LGHDT; CDR2 reads YNNKEL (reference sequence). The chain's CDR3 is CASKGLAGVDEQFF. DNA for the CDR3: TGTGCCAGCAAAGGACTAGCGGGGGTAGATGAGCAGTTCTTC.

This clonotype has a count of ten or more. The chain links TRBV10-3 to TRBJ2-2; D is uncertain. The V end lost 6 bases, the J end lost 3 bases, and 8 bases lay between the germline ends. The CDR3 totals 13 residues. The germline V gene encodes CDR1 ENHRY and CDR2 SYGVKD. CDR3: CAISRTDTGELFF. For the CDR3, the DNA is TGTGCCATCAGCCGGACGGACACCGGGGAGCTGTTTTTT.

This clonotype was seen repeatedly, ten times or more. The chain recombines TRBV5-1 with TRBJ2-7; D gene ambiguous. The V end was cut by 2 bases, the J end by 0 bases, with 9 bases between. The CDR3 is 14 amino acids. CDR1 is SGHRS and CDR2 is YFSETQ in the germline V gene. CDR3 in amino acids: CASSFGPGSYEQYF. The CDR3, as DNA: TGCGCCAGCAGCTTTGGTCCAGGCTCCTACGAGCAGTACTTC. Full variable domain (missing parts from reference TRBV5-1 and TRBJ2-7): KAGVTQTPRYLIKTRGQQVTLSCSPISGHRSVSWYQQTPGQGLQFLFEYFSETQRNKGNFPGRFSGRQFSNSRSEMNVSTLELGDSALYLCASSFGPGSYEQYFGPGTRLTVT.

The chain links TRBV18 to TRBJ1-3; 9 bases line up with TRBD1. Germline CDR1 KGHSH, CDR2 LQKENI. The CDR3 length is 15 residues. V trimming: 5 bases; J trimming: 2 bases; junction bases outside the gene matches: 4. CDR3 bases: TGTGCCAGCTCATGGACAGGGGCCACTGGAAACACCATATATTTT. Translated: CASSWTGATGNTIYF.

This clonotype has ten or more counts. The chain joins TRBV5-1 to TRBJ2-5; D may be TRBD2 (5 bases). The CDR3 contains 14 residues. Trimming took off 1 base at V and 4 bases at J, with 11 bases between the two ends. The germline CDR1 and CDR2 sequences are SGHRS and YFSETQ. CDR3 sequence: CASSLYGSAETQYF. The CDR3 nucleotides are TGCGCCAGCAGCTTGTATGGTAGCGCAGAGACCCAGTACTTC.

This clonotype was counted many times. This rearrangement joins TRBV4-1 to TRBJ1-6; tentatively, D is TRBD1 (5 bases). Germline V gene lookup returns CDR1 MGHRA and CDR2 YSYEKL. This CDR3 is 17 amino acids long. V gave up 3 bases and J gave up 6 bases, with 18 bases separating them. For the CDR3, the DNA is TGCGCCAGCAGCCATGCTCCTTCGCCGGGGGGTAATTCACCCCTCCACTTT. This sequence encodes CASSHAPSPGGNSPLHF.

This clonotype occurred many times. The rearrangement links TRBV4-1 to TRBJ2-3, with TRBD2 matching 7 bases. CDR1 and CDR2 from the germline V gene are MGHRA and YSYEKL. The CDR3 contains 14 residues. Trimming cost V 1 base and J 6 bases; bases outside gene matches: 4. The chain's CDR3 is CASSQATSFDTQYF. CDR3 nucleotides: TGCGCCAGCAGCCAAGCGACTAGCTTTGATACGCAGTATTTT.

This clonotype was counted ten times or more. J is TRBJ2-7 and V is TRBV5-1; D is ambiguous. Germline V gene lookup returns CDR1 SGHRS and CDR2 YFSETQ. The V end lost 2 bases, the J end lost 6 bases, and 15 bases lay between the germline ends. The CDR3 consists of 14 residues. The CDR3 bases are TGCGCCAGCAGCTTAGAGGCTAACACCCGCGAGCAGTACTTC. It codes for CASSLEANTREQYF.

This clonotype has ten or more counts. The rearrangement links TRBV12-3 or TRBV12-4 to TRBJ1-3; D is undetermined. The CDR3 totals 14 residues. The ends were cut back, 2 bases at V and 2 bases at J, with 7 bases in the middle. CDR3 in amino acids: CASSLLVTGNTIYF. The CDR3 DNA sequence: TGTGCCAGCAGTTTATTGGTGACTGGAAACACCATATATTTT.

There are many counts of this clonotype. As DNA, the CDR3 is TGTGCCAGCAGTTACATCTCCAGGGGTCTGAACACTGAAGCTTTCTTT. Translation: CASSYISRGLNTEAFF. The chain uses TRBV6-5 and TRBJ1-1; tentative D call: TRBD1 (6 bases). V was trimmed by 2 bases and J by 0 bases, leaving 13 bases between them. This CDR3 has 16 amino acids. CDR1 is MNHEY and CDR2 is SVGAGI in the germline V gene.

The table lists this clonotype with many counts. The gene calls are TRBV20-1 and TRBJ1-1, with D tentatively TRBD1 (5 bases). CDR1 is DFQATT, CDR2 SNEGSKA, per germline (reference sequence). The CDR3 sequence is 18 residues long. Trimming took 3 bases from V and 0 from J, leaving 23 bases between them. The CDR3 region is CSASPHGAGEGVNTEAFF. CDR3 bases: TGCAGTGCTAGCCCGCACGGGGCAGGTGAGGGTGTGAACACTGAAGCTTTCTTT.